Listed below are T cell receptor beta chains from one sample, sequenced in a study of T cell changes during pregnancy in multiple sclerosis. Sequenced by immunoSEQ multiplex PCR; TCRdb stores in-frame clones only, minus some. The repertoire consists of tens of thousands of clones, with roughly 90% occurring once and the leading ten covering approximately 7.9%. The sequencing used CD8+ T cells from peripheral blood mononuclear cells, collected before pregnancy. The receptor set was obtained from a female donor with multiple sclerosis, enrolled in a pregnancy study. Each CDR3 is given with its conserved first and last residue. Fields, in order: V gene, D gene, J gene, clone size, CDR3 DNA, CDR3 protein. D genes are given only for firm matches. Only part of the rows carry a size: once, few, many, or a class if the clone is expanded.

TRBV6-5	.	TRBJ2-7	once	TGTGCCAGCAGTTACGAGGCAGGGATGGTCTACGAGCAGTACTTC	CASSYEAGMVYEQYF
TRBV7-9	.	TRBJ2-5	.	TGTGCCAGCAGCTTTGGGGAATACGGGAAGACCCAGTACTTC	CASSFGEYGKTQYF
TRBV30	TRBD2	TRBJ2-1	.	TGTGCCTGGAGTGTTTTTAGCGGGGATCTCTACAATGAGCAGTTCTTC	CAWSVFSGDLYNEQFF
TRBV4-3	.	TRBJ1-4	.	TGCGCCAGCAGCCGAATGACAGGTTCAACTAATGAAAAACTGTTTTTT	CASSRMTGSTNEKLFF
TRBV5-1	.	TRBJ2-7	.	TGCGCCAGCAGGTGGGGAGACGAGCAGTACTTC	CASRWGDEQYF
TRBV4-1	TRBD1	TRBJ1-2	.	TGCGCCAGCAGCCAAGTGGGGACAGGCTATGGCTACACCTTC	CASSQVGTGYGYTF
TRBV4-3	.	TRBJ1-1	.	TGCGCCAGCAGCCAAGTTAGATCTGGGGCTAACACTGAAGCTTTCTTT	CASSQVRSGANTEAFF
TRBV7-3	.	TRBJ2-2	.	TGTGCCAGCAGCTTCACAGGGGGGGGGAACACCGGGGAGCTGTTTTTT	CASSFTGGGNTGELFF
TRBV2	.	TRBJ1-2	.	TGTGCCAGCGGGAGGGCAGGGTCTTACGTTGGCTACACCTTC	CASGRAGSYVGYTF
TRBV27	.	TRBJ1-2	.	TGTGCCAGCAGTGCCGACAGCACTTATGGCTACACCTTC	CASSADSTYGYTF
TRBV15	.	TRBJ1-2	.	TGTGCCACCAGCAGTGGTTGGGGGGGTTTCAATGGCTACACCTTC	CATSSGWGGFNGYTF
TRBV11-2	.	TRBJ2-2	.	TGTGCCAGCAGCCCGAGTGTCCCGGGCACCGGGGAGCTGTTTTTT	CASSPSVPGTGELFF
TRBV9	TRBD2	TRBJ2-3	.	TGTGCCAGCAGCGTAGAGCCGGGACTAGCGGTTGGCACAGATACGCAGTATTTT	CASSVEPGLAVGTDTQYF
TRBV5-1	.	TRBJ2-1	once	TGCGCCAGCAGCCTAGACCCGGAAAGCTCCTACAATGAGCAGTTCTTC	CASSLDPESSYNEQFF
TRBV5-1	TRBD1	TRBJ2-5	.	TGCGCCAGCAGCTTGGGGCCGGGACAGCAAGAGACCCAGTACTTC	CASSLGPGQQETQYF
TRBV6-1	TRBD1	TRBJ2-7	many	TGTGCCAGCAGGGAGACAGGGGCCGCTCTCTACGAGCAGTACTTC	CASRETGAALYEQYF
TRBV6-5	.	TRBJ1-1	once	TGTGCCAGCAGTTGGGGGGGTACTGAAGCTTTCTTT	CASSWGGTEAFF
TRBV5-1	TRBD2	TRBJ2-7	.	TGCGCCAGCAGCTTGACAGGGACTAGCGGGGTGGTCTACGAGCAGTACTTC	CASSLTGTSGVVYEQYF
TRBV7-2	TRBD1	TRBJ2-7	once	TGTGCCAGCAGCCCTCAGACAGGGATCGGCGAGCAGTACTTC	CASSPQTGIGEQYF
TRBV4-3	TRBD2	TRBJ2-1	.	TGCGCCAGCAGCCAAGGGAGGACTAGCGGGGTAAATGAGCAGTTCTTC	CASSQGRTSGVNEQFF
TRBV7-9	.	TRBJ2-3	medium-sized	TGTGCCAGCAGCGGCTGGTCCACAGATACGCAGTATTTT	CASSGWSTDTQYF
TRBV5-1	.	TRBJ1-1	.	TGCGCCAGCAGCATTGTGGACTCGGACGGCGGGTTATGGACTGAAGCTTTCTTT	CASSIVDSDGGLWTEAFF
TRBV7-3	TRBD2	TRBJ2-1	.	TGTGCCAGCAGGCAACTAGCGGGGGAAGGTAATGAGCAGTTCTTC	CASRQLAGEGNEQFF
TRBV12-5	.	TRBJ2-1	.	TGTGCTAGTGGCGGGAGCGAGGGCAATGAGCAGTTCTTC	CASGGSEGNEQFF
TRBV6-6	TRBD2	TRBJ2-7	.	TGTGCCAGCAGTCCTCTAGGGGAGGGCCTCTACGAGCAGTACTTC	CASSPLGEGLYEQYF
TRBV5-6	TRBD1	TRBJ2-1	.	TGTGCCAGCAGTAACGGGCCGGGACAGGGGGAAGATGAGCAGTTCTTC	CASSNGPGQGEDEQFF
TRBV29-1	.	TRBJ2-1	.	TGCAGCGTTGTCCCGGGAGCAAGGAATGAGCAGTTCTTC	CSVVPGARNEQFF
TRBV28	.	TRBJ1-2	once	TGTGCCAGCAGTTTCCTTTTCGCGGGGAACTATGGCTACACCTTC	CASSFLFAGNYGYTF
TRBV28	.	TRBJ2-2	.	TGTGCCAGCAGATATTGGGCGGGAATCCTGGGGAACGGGGAGCTGTTTTTT	CASRYWAGILGNGELFF
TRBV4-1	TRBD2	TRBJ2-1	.	TGCGCCAGCAGCCAGGCGGGAGGGACCTACAATGAGCAGTTCTTC	CASSQAGGTYNEQFF
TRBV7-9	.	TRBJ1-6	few	TGTGCCGGCCGAACAGGTGATAATTCACCCCTCCACTTT	CAGRTGDNSPLHF
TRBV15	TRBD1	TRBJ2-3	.	TGTGCCACCAGCAGAGATGGAGGACAGGCCGGACGGACAGATACGCAGTATTTT	CATSRDGGQAGRTDTQYF
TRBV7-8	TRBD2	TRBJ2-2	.	TGTGCCAGCAGCTCGGGAGGAGGTAGTACCGGGGAGCTGTTTTTT	CASSSGGGSTGELFF
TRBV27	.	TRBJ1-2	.	TGTGCCAGCAAGAAGGAGGGATCGGGTGGCTACACCTTC	CASKKEGSGGYTF
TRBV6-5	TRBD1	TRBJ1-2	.	TGTGCCAGCAGTACGAAGCCGGGACAGGGGGTTGTCTACACCTTC	CASSTKPGQGVVYTF
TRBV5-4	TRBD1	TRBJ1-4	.	TGTGCCAGCAGCGTGCTACAGGGGGTAGGGACTAATGAAAAACTGTTTTTT	CASSVLQGVGTNEKLFF
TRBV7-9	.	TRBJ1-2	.	TGTGCCAGCAGCTTAGCGGTAGGGGATGGCTACACCTTC	CASSLAVGDGYTF
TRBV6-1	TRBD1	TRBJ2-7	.	TGTGCCATTTCCGGGACAGGAGCTTACGAGCAGTACTTC	CAISGTGAYEQYF
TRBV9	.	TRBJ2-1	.	TGTGCCAGCAGCGTAGGCCAGGGAATCTTCGATGAGCAGTTCTTC	CASSVGQGIFDEQFF
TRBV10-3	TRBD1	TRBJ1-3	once	TGTGCCATCAGTGACCCCGGGACAGGGGGCGCGTCTGGAAACACCATATATTTT	CAISDPGTGGASGNTIYF
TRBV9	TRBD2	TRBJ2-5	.	TGTGCCAGCAGCGCCCTGGGGGGGGGCCAAGAGACCCAGTACTTC	CASSALGGGQETQYF
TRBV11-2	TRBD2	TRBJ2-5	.	TGTGCCAGCAGCCTGCTTACCGGGCAGGGAGGGAGAGAGACCCAGTACTTC	CASSLLTGQGGRETQYF
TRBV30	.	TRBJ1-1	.	TGTGCCTGGAGTGCAGGGGCCTGGAACACTGAAGCTTTCTTT	CAWSAGAWNTEAFF
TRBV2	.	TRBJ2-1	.	TGTGCCAGCAAGATTCCGGGGGGCCCGTTCAATGAGCAGTTCTTC	CASKIPGGPFNEQFF
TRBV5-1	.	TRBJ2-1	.	TGCGCCAGCAGCTTTAGTGCAGGGGCGAACAATGAGCAGTTCTTC	CASSFSAGANNEQFF
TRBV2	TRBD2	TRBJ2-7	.	TGTGCCAGTATGGGACTAGCGGTCCGCTACGAGCAGTACTTC	CASMGLAVRYEQYF
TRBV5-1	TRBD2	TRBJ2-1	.	TGCGCCAGCAGCTTTGCCGGGACTAGCGGGTACGACAATGAGCAGTTCTTC	CASSFAGTSGYDNEQFF
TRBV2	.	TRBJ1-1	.	TGTGCCAGCAGTGAGGCGACAGGAGGTCTTACTGAAGCTTTCTTT	CASSEATGGLTEAFF
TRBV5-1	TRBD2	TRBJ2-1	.	TGCGCCAGCAGCTCAGCGGGAGGGCCACATGAGCAGTTCTTC	CASSSAGGPHEQFF
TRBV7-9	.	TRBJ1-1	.	TGTGCCAGCAGCTTAGGGCCCCGAGGGAGGGAGAACACTGAAGCTTTCTTT	CASSLGPRGRENTEAFF
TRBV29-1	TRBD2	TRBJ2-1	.	TGCAGCGCCCAAGGGGAACTAGCGGGTCCCGACCGGCAGTTCTTC	CSAQGELAGPDRQFF
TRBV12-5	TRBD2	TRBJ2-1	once	TGTGCTAGTGACTCTAGCAATGCGGGGGGGCCTTGGGATGAGCAGTTCTTC	CASDSSNAGGPWDEQFF
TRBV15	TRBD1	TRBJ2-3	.	TGTGCCACCAGCAGAGAGACAGGGAACACAGATACGCAGTATTTT	CATSRETGNTDTQYF
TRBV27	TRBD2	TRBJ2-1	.	TGTGCCAGCAGCCTAGCGGAAACCTACAATGAGCAGTTCTTC	CASSLAETYNEQFF
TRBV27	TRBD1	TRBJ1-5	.	TGTGCCAGCAGCCAGGCAGGGGGGCCCCAGCATTTT	CASSQAGGPQHF